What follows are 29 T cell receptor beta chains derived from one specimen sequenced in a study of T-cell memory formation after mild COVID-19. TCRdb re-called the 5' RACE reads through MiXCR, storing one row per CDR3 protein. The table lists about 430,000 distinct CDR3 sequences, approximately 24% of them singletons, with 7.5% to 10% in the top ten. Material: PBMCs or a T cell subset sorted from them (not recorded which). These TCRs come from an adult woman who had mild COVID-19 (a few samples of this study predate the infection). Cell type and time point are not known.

DNA for the CDR3: TGTGCCAGCTCCCTGATAAAGCAGGGGGGACAGCCCCAGCATTTT. The encoded protein is CASSLIKQGGQPQHF. This chain links TRBV12-3 or TRBV12-4 with TRBJ1-5, with 7 bases lining up with TRBD1. This CDR3 region has 15 residues. V shed 8 bases, J shed 7 bases, and the junction held 14 bases outside the gene matches.

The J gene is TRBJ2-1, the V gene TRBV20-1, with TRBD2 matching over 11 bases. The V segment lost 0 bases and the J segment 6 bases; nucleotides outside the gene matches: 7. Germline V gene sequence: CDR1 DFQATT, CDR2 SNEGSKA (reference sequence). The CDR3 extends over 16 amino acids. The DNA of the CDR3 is TGCAGTGCTAGAGATCGTCGGCTAGCGGGAGGCAATGAGCAGTTCTTC. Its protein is CSARDRRLAGGNEQFF.

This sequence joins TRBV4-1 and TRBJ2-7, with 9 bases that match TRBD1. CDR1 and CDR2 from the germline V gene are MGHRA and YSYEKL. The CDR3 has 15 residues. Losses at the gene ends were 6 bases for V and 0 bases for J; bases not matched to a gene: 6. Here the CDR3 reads CASSWGTGNSYEQYF. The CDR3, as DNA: TGCGCCAGCAGTTGGGGGACAGGGAACTCCTACGAGCAGTACTTC.

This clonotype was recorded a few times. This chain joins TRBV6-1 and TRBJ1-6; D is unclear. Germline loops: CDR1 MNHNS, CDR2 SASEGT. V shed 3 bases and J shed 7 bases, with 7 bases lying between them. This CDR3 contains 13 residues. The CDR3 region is CASSEARNSPLHF. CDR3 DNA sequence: TGTGCCAGCAGTGAGGCGAGGAATTCACCCCTCCACTTT.

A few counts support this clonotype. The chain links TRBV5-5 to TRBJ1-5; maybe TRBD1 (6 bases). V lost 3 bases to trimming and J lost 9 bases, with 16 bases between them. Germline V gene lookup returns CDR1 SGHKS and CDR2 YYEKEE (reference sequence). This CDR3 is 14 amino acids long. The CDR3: CASSSEGEMWPQHF. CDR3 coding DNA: TGTGCCAGCAGCTCCGAGGGGGAAATGTGGCCCCAGCATTTT.

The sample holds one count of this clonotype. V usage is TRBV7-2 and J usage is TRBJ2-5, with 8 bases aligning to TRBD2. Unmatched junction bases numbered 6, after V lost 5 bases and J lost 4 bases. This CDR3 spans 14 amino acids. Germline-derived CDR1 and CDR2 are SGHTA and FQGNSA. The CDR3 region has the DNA TGTGCCAGCAGCCGAGGGGCGGGAGGAGAGACCCAGTACTTC. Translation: CASSRGAGGETQYF. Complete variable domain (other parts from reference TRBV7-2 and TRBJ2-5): GAGVSQSPSNKVTEKGKDVELRCDPISGHTALYWYRQSLGQGLEFLIYFQGNSAPDKSGLPSDRFSAERTGGSVSTLTIQRTQQEDSAVYLCASSRGAGGETQYFGPGTRLLVL.

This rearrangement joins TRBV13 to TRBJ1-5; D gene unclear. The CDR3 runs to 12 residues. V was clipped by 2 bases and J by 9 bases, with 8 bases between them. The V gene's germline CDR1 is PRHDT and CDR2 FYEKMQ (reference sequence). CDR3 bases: TGTGCCAGCAGCTTAACCCCGGGGCCCCAGCATTTT. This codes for CASSLTPGPQHF.

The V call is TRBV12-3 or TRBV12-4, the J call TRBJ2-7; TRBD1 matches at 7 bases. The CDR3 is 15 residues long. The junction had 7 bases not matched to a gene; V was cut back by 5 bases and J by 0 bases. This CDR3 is CASSPPRTGSYEQYF. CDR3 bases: TGTGCCAGCAGTCCACCCCGGACAGGCTCCTACGAGCAGTACTTC.

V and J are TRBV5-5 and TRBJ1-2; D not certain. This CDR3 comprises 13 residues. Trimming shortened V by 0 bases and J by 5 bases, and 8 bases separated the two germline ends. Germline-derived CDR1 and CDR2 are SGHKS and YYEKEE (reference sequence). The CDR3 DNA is TGTGCCAGCAGCTTGGACGGCCCATATGGCTACACCTTC. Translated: CASSLDGPYGYTF.

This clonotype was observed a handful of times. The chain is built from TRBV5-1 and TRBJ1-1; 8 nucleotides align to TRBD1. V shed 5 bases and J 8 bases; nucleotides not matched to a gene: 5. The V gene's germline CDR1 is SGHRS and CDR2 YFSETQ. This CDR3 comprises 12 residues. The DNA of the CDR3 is TGCGCCAGCAGAGGACAGGGTCGGGAAGCTTTCTTT. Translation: CASRGQGREAFF.

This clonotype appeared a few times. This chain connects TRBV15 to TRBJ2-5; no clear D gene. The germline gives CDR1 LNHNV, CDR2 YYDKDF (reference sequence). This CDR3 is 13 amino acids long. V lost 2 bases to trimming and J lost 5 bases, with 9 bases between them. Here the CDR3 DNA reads TGTGCCACCAGCAGATCAATCATCGAGACCCAGTACTTC. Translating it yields CATSRSIIETQYF.

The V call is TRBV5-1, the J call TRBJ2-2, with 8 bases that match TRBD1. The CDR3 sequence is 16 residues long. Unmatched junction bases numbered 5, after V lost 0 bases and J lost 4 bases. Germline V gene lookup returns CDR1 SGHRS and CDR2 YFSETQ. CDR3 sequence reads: CASSLVDGQGTGELFF. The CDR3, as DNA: TGCGCCAGCAGCTTGGTGGACGGACAGGGCACCGGGGAGCTGTTTTTT.

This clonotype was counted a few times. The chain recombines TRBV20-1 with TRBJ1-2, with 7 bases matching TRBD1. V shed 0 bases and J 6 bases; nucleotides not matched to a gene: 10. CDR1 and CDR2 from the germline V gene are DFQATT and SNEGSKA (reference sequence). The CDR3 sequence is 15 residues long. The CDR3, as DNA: TGCAGTGCTAGAGATCCGTTTGACAGGGAAAATGGCTACACCTTC. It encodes CSARDPFDRENGYTF.

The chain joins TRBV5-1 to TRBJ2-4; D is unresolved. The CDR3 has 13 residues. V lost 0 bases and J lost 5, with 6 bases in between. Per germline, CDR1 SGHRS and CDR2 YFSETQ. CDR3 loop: CASSLDNQNIQYF. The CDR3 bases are TGCGCCAGCAGCTTGGATAACCAAAACATTCAGTACTTC.

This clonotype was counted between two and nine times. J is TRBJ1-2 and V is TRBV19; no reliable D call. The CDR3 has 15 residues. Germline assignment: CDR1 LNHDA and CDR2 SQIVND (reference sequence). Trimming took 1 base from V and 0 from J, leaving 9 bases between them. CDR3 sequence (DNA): TGTGCCAGTAGTATAGTCCCGACACCTAACTATGGCTACACCTTC. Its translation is CASSIVPTPNYGYTF.

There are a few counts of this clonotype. CDR3 protein: CSGYGYEEKLFF. The CDR3 region has the DNA TGCAGCGGTTATGGGTACGAGGAAAAACTGTTTTTT. The chain combines TRBV29-1 with TRBJ1-4; no definite D call. This CDR3 is 12 amino acids long. Germline lookup yields CDR1 SQVTM and CDR2 ANQGSEA. The V gene lost 7 bases and the J gene lost 8 bases, with 14 bases spanning the gap.

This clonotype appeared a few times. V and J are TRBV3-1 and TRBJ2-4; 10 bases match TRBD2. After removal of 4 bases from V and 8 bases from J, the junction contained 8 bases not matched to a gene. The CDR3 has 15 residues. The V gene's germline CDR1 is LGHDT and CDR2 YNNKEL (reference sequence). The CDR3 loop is CASSPGASGSYIQYF. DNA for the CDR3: TGTGCCAGCAGCCCCGGCGCTAGCGGGAGTTACATTCAGTACTTC.

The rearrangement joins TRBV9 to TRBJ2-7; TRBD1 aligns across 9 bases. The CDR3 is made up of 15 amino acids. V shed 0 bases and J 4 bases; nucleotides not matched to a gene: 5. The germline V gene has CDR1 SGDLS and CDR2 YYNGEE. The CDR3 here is CASSVGTGTGYEQYF. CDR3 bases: TGTGCCAGCAGCGTAGGGACCGGGACAGGGTACGAGCAGTACTTC.

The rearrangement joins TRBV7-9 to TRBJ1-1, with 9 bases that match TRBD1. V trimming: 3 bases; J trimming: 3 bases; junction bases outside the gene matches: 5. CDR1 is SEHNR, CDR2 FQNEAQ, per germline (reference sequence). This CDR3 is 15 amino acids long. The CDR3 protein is CASSFEQGADTEAFF. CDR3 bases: TGTGCCAGCAGCTTTGAACAGGGGGCGGACACTGAAGCTTTCTTT.

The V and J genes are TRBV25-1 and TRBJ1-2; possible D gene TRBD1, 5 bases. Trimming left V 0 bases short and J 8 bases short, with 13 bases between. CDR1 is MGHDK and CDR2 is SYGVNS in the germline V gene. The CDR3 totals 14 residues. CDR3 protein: CASSEYRDSGGYTF. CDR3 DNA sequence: TGTGCCAGCAGTGAATATAGGGACTCGGGAGGCTACACCTTC.

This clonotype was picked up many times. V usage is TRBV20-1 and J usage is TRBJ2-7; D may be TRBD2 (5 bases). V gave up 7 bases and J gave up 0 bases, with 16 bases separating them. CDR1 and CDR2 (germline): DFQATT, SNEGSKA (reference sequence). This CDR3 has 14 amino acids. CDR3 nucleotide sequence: TGCAGTGGAGGAACTAGTCTCAGCTCCTACGAGCAGTACTTC. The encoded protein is CSGGTSLSSYEQYF.

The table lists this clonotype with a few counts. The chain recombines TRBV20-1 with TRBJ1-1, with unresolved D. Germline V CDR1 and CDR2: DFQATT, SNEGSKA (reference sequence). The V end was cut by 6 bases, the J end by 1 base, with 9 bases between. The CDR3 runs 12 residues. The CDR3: CSATIRNTEAFF. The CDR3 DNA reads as TGCAGTGCAACGATCCGGAACACTGAAGCTTTCTTT.

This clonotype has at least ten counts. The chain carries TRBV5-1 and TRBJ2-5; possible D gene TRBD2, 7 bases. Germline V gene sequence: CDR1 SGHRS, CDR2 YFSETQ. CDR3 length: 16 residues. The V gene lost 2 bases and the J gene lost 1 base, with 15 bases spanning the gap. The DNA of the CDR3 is TGCGCCAGCAGCTTCAATGGGGGGGCTCCCCAAGAGACCCAGTACTTC. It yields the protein CASSFNGGAPQETQYF.

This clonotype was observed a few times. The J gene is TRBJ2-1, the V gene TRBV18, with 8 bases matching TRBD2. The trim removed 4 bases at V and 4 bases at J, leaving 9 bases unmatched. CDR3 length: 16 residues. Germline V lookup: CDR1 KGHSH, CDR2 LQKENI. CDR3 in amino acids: CASSHSGVARYNEQFF. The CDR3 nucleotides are TGTGCCAGCTCACATAGCGGGGTCGCAAGATACAATGAGCAGTTCTTC.

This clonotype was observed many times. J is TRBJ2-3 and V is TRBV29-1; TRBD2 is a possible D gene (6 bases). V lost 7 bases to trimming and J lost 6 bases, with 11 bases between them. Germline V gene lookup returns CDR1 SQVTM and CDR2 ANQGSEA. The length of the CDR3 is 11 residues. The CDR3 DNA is TGCAGCGCCGCTCGGGGGGATACGCAGTATTTT. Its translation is CSAARGDTQYF.

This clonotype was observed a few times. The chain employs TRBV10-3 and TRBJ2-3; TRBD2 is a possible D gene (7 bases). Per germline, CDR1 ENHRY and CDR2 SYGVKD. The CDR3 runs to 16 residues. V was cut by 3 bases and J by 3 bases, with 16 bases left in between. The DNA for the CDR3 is TGTGCCATCAGTGACCCCGGGGGGCTAGCAACAGATACGCAGTATTTT. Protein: CAISDPGGLATDTQYF.

CDR3 sequence reads: CAWRGDGEAFF. CDR3 bases: TGTGCCTGGAGGGGGGACGGTGAAGCTTTCTTT. This sequence joins TRBV30 and TRBJ1-1, with a tentative D call TRBD1 (5 bases). V was pared by 3 bases and J by 7 bases, with 9 bases between. The CDR3 consists of 11 residues. Germline-derived CDR1 and CDR2 are GTSNPN and SVGIG (reference sequence).

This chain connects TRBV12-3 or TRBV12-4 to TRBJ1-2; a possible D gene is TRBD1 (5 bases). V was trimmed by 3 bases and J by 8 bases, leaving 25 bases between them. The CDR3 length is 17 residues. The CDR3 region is CASSLYAPGEVGGGYTF. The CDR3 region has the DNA TGTGCCAGCAGTTTGTACGCGCCGGGGGAAGTCGGTGGCGGCTACACCTTC.

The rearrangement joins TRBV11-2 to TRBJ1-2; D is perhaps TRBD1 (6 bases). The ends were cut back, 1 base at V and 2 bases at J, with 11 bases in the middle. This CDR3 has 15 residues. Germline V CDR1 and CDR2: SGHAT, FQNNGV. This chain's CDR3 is CASSLGRGSNYGYTF. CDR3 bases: TGTGCCAGCAGCTTAGGGAGGGGGTCCAACTATGGCTACACCTTC.